Presented here are 21 T cell receptor beta chains from one specimen sequenced in a study of beta chain features in type 1 diabetes. Study-wide findings and caveats: Within each of all four CD4+ subsets, Type 1 diabetes patients had TCRB CDR3s that were moderately but significantly shorter.

Their antigens are not known. cDNA synthesis used the whole RNA isolate, giving expressed TCRB sequences. Repertoires were generated with immunoSEQ multiplex PCR, while TCRdb's copy carries only in-frame clones and drops some. This repertoire shows about 150,000 clones, under 9.5% found once; its top ten account for 0.5%. Sequenced material: central memory CD4+ T cells from blood. Source of these receptors: a man younger than 35 with type 1 diabetes.

The chain couples TRBV5-6 to TRBJ1-2; 11 bases agree with TRBD1. V gave up 2 bases and J gave up 4 bases; unmatched junction bases: 4. This CDR3 region has 15 residues. CDR1 and CDR2 from the germline V gene are SGHDT and YYEEEE. In DNA form, the CDR3 reads TGTGCCAGCAGCTTTACCGGGACAGGGGGCTATGGCTACACCTTC. It codes for CASSFTGTGGYGYTF. Looking up the rest from reference TRBV5-6 and TRBJ1-2 gives the full variable domain: DAGVTQSPTHLIKTRGQQVTLRCSPKSGHDTVSWYQQALGQGPQFIFQYYEEEERQRGNFPDRFSGHQFPNYSSELNVNALLLGDSALYLCASSFTGTGGYGYTFGSGTRLTVV.

This clone appeared a few times. This chain uses TRBV6-6 with TRBJ1-5, with D tentatively TRBD1 (6 bases). This CDR3 region has 13 residues. Trimming took off 6 bases at V and 7 bases at J, with 13 bases between the two ends. The germline CDR1 and CDR2 sequences are MNHNY and SVGAGI (reference sequence). CDR3 residues: CASSPNRVQPQHF. In DNA, the CDR3 is TGTGCCAGCAGCCCAAACAGGGTACAGCCCCAGCATTTT.

This clone was counted between two and nine times. The chain joins TRBV2 to TRBJ2-3; D is perhaps TRBD2 (5 bases). In germline, CDR1 is SNHLY, CDR2 FYNNEI. CDR3 size: 15 residues. Trimming removed 1 base from V and 6 bases from J, with 14 bases in between. The DNA for the CDR3 is TGTGCCAGCAGTGAAGGGACTGGTCCTTCTGATACGCAGTATTTT. Translation gives CASSEGTGPSDTQYF.

In this sample, this clone turned up many times. CDR3 region: CASSLALAGVPYF. In DNA form, the CDR3 reads TGTGCCAGCAGCTTAGCACTAGCGGGAGTACCCTACTTC. The rearrangement uses TRBV7-2 and TRBJ2-5; 11 bases line up with TRBD2. Germline-derived CDR1 and CDR2 are SGHTA and FQGNSA. V lost 0 bases to trimming and J lost 14 bases; unmatched junction nucleotides: 5. This CDR3 comprises 13 residues.

The sample holds many counts of this clone. This chain connects TRBV18 to TRBJ2-1; D gene ambiguous. Germline CDR1 and CDR2: KGHSH and LQKENI. The ends were cut back, 4 bases at V and 8 bases at J, with 9 bases in the middle. CDR3 size: 12 residues. In DNA form, the CDR3 reads TGTGCCAGCTCACTAAGCCGGGATGAGCAGTTCTTC. This codes for CASSLSRDEQFF.

Notes on this clone: One junction end disagrees with the germline gene, perhaps due to a read error. This chain uses TRBV2 with TRBJ2-5, with 7 bases fitting TRBD1. The CDR3 is 13 residues long. CDR1 and CDR2 (germline): SNHLY, FYNNEI. The CDR3, as DNA: TGTGCCAGCAGCGAAGGGGGCAAAGAGACCCAGTACTTC. It yields the protein CASSEGGKETQYF.

This clone turned up a few times. The CDR3 protein is CASSPRGRRSGDTQYF. The CDR3 coding sequence is TGCGCCAGCAGCCCCCGTGGGCGAAGGTCAGGAGATACGCAGTATTTT. The chain uses TRBV5-1 and TRBJ2-3; D gene unclear. Per the germline V gene, CDR1 is SGHRS and CDR2 is YFSETQ. The V gene lost 4 bases and the J gene lost 5 bases, with 20 bases spanning the gap. This CDR3 has 16 amino acids.

This clone came up a few times. This CDR3 is CASSPSADYEQYF. The CDR3 nucleotides are TGTGCCAGCAGCCCTAGCGCGGACTACGAGCAGTACTTC. The chain joins TRBV7-8 to TRBJ2-7; a weak D match, TRBD2 (6 bases). The CDR3 runs 13 residues. The ends were cut back, 5 bases at V and 3 bases at J, with 11 bases in the middle. In germline, CDR1 is SGHVS, CDR2 FQNEAQ.

This clone was recorded a few times. This chain links TRBV30 with TRBJ1-4; no clear D. This CDR3 region has 15 residues. CDR1 and CDR2 (germline): GTSNPN, SVGIG (reference sequence). The ends were cut back, 2 bases at V and 0 bases at J, with 10 bases in the middle. CDR3: CAWSPTPATNEKLFF. The CDR3 bases are TGTGCCTGGAGTCCAACACCAGCAACTAATGAAAAACTGTTTTTT.

With respect to this clone: At one of its ends the junction is not consistent with the germline gene, which may arise from a read error. At the DNA level, this CDR3 is encoded by other sequences in the same sample as well. The chain combines TRBV30 with TRBJ2-5, with D tentatively TRBD1 (7 bases). Germline V gene lookup returns CDR1 GTSNPN and CDR2 SVGIG (reference sequence). CDR3 size: 13 residues. The CDR3 bases are TGCGCCTGGAGTGGAGGGGGCGGAGAGACCCAGTACTTC. Amino acids: CAWSGGGGETQYF.

This clone has a handful of counts. This chain connects TRBV11-2 to TRBJ2-3, with D perhaps matching TRBD2 (5 bases). The CDR3 is 15 amino acids. Per germline, CDR1 SGHAT and CDR2 FQNNGV. V lost 5 bases and J 0 bases, leaving 12 bases between the germline ends. CDR3 protein: CASSPSPTSTDTQYF. CDR3 DNA: TGTGCCAGCAGCCCTAGCCCCACTAGCACAGATACGCAGTATTTT.

The J gene is TRBJ2-1, the V gene TRBV5-6, with a tentative D call TRBD1 (5 bases). There are 16 residues in the CDR3. From germline, CDR1 is SGHDT and CDR2 YYEEEE. Trimming took 2 bases from V and 3 from J, leaving 15 bases between them. This chain's CDR3 is CASSFLTREIYNEQFF. The CDR3 DNA reads TGTGCCAGCAGCTTTTTAACCAGGGAAATCTACAATGAGCAGTTCTTC.

This clone was observed a handful of times. V gene TRBV11-2 combines with J gene TRBJ1-2; D is perhaps TRBD1 (5 bases). Germline CDR1 and CDR2: SGHAT and FQNNGV. V dropped 0 bases and J dropped 8 bases, with 13 bases sitting between them. This CDR3 region has 14 residues. The CDR3 spells CASSLDQGGRGYTF. The CDR3 DNA follows: TGTGCCAGCAGCTTAGACCAGGGAGGAAGAGGCTACACCTTC. The whole variable domain, filled in from reference TRBV11-2 and TRBJ1-2, reads EAGVAQSPRYKIIEKRQSVAFWCNPISGHATLYWYQQILGQGPKLLIQFQNNGVVDDSQLPKDRFSAERLKGVDSTLKIQPAKLEDSAVYLCASSLDQGGRGYTFGSGTRLTVV.

This clone has a handful of counts. This sequence joins TRBV18 and TRBJ1-2; TRBD1 aligns across 9 bases. The germline CDR1 and CDR2 sequences are KGHSH and LQKENI. V trimming: 3 bases; J trimming: 4 bases; junction bases outside the gene matches: 12. The CDR3 contains 17 residues. The CDR3 protein is CASSPRVPGQGTYGYTF. The DNA for the CDR3 is TGTGCCAGCTCACCCCGAGTCCCGGGACAGGGTACCTATGGCTACACCTTC.

This clone occurred a few times. The chain combines TRBV5-1 with TRBJ2-3; the match to TRBD2 covers 12 bases. Germline values: CDR1 SGHRS, CDR2 YFSETQ. V lost 4 bases to trimming and J lost 5 bases; unmatched junction nucleotides: 5. This CDR3 is 15 amino acids long. CDR3: CASSEGLAGIDTQYF. DNA for the CDR3: TGCGCCAGCAGCGAAGGACTAGCGGGGATAGATACGCAGTATTTT.

In its sample, this clone was seen a few times. This chain connects TRBV4-3 to TRBJ2-4; perhaps TRBD1 as D (5 bases). The ends were cut back, 1 base at V and 13 bases at J, with 14 bases in the middle. The V gene's germline CDR1 is LGHNA and CDR2 YSLEER. The CDR3 is 13 residues long. The CDR3 loop reads CASSQADSQRQYF. The CDR3 region has the DNA TGCGCCAGCAGCCAAGCAGACAGCCAAAGGCAGTACTTC.

This clone was seen only a few times. This chain uses TRBV28 with TRBJ1-1; tentatively, D is TRBD1 (5 bases). The CDR3 totals 16 residues. Trimming pared 5 bases from V and 0 bases from J, leaving 16 bases between. CDR1 is MDHEN, CDR2 SYDVKM, per germline. DNA of the CDR3: TGTGCCAGCAGTCCCTTGGGGGGGTACATGAACACTGAAGCTTTCTTT. Translating gives CASSPLGGYMNTEAFF.

The CDR3 spells CASSQDLRGAQETQYF. The CDR3 DNA reads as TGTGCCAGCAGCCAAGATCTACGGGGGGCCCAAGAGACCCAGTACTTC. This chain uses TRBV4-2 with TRBJ2-5; D perhaps matches TRBD2 (7 bases). V shed 0 bases and J shed 1 base, with 12 bases lying between them. Germline lookup yields CDR1 LGHNA and CDR2 YNFKEQ. The CDR3 has 16 amino acids.

In this sample, this clone turned up a few times. The chain combines TRBV6-1 with TRBJ2-1; 13 nucleotides agree with TRBD2. The V gene's germline CDR1 is MNHNS and CDR2 SASEGT. The V gene end was trimmed by 6 bases and the J gene end by 7 bases; junction bases not matched to a gene: 6. The CDR3 runs to 15 residues. In nucleotides, the CDR3 is TGTGCCAGCAGCTACCAACTAGCGGGAGGGAATGAGCAGTTCTTC. This sequence encodes CASSYQLAGGNEQFF.

This sequence joins TRBV6-6 and TRBJ2-1, with 8 bases that match TRBD2. Losses at the gene ends were 7 bases for V and 4 bases for J; bases not matched to a gene: 3. This CDR3 comprises 13 residues. Looked up from germline, CDR1 is MNHNY and CDR2 is SVGAGI (reference sequence). As DNA, the CDR3 is TGTGCCAGCACCGGGAGGGATTACAATGAGCAGTTCTTC. It encodes CASTGRDYNEQFF.

In this sample, this clone turned up a few times. The genes are TRBV2 and TRBJ2-2; D call uncertain. V lost 5 bases, J lost 3 bases, and 10 bases lay in between. Germline V gene data show CDR1 as SNHLY and CDR2 as FYNNEI. The CDR3 spans 14 residues. CDR3 nucleotides: TGTGCCAGCAGTCCAGACTTATACACCGGGGAGCTGTTTTTT. It codes for CASSPDLYTGELFF.